Sequencing of this T cell receptor beta chain was carried out in a study of CD4+ T cells in melanoma. General observations from the study: CD8+ T cell, macrophage and B cell function reportedly correlated with neoantigen-specific CD4+ T cells. Reportedly, melanoma neoantigen-specific CD4+ T cells showed varied differentiation states.

Clones were read by immunoSEQ multiplex PCR, and TCRdb kept only the in-frame ones, dropping some. The repertoire includes over 130,000 clones, 85% to 95% of them detected once, and more than 1.5% sits in the top ten. On this clone itself: The antigen remains unidentified.

The V end lost 3 bases, the J end lost 9 bases, and 3 bases lay between the germline ends. Germline V gives CDR1 SNHLY, CDR2 FYNNEI. This CDR3 spans 10 amino acids. This sequence originates from a human donor with melanoma. The chain recombines TRBV2 with TRBJ2-1; no clear D gene. The CDR3 here is CASSDGEQFF. CDR3 coding DNA: TGTGCCAGCAGTGATGGTGAGCAGTTCTTC.